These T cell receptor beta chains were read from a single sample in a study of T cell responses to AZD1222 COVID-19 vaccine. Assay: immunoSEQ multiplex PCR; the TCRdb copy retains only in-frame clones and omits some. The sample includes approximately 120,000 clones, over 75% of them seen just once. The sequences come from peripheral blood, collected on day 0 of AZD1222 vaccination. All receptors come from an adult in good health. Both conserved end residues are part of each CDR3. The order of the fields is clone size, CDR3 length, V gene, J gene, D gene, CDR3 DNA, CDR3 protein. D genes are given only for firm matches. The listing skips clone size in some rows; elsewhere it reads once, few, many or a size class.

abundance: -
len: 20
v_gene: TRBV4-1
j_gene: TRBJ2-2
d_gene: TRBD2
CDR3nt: TGCGCCAGCAGTCAACACTTCTCGGGCGGACTAGCGAGATACACCGGGGAGCTGTTTTTT
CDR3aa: CASSQHFSGGLARYTGELFF

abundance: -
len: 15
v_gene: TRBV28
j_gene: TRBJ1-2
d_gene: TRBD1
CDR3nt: TGTGCCAGCAGTTTGGGGACAGCTTATAACTATGGCTACACCTTC
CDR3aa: CASSLGTAYNYGYTF

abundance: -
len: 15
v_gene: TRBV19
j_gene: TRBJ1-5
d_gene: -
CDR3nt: TGTGCCAGTAGTATACTCGGCACGACTAATCAGCCCCAGCATTTT
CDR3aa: CASSILGTTNQPQHF

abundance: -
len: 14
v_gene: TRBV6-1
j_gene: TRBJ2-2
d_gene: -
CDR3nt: TGTGCCAGCAGTGAGGCTTACGGGACCGGGGAGCTGTTTTTT
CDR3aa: CASSEAYGTGELFF

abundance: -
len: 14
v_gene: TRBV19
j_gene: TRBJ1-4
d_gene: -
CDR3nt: TGTGCCAGTAGTATAGTAGGGGCGCTTGAAAAACTGTTTTTT
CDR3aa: CASSIVGALEKLFF

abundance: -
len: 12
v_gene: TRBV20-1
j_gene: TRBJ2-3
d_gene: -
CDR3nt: TGCAGTGCTAGTCCCAGCACAGATACGCAGTATTTT
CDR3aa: CSASPSTDTQYF

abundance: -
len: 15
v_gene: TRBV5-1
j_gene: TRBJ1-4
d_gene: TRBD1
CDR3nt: TGCGCCAGCAGGGGGCCGGGACAGGGCCGTGAAAAACTGTTTTTT
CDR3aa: CASRGPGQGREKLFF

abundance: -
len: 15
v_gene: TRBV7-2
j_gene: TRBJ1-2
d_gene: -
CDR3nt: TGTGCCAGCAGCTTGTCGGCCGGGGGCTACTATGGCTACACCTTC
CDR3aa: CASSLSAGGYYGYTF

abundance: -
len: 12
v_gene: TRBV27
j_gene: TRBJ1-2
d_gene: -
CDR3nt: TGTGCCAGCAGGGGTGAGGTGGGTGGCTACACCTTC
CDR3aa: CASRGEVGGYTF

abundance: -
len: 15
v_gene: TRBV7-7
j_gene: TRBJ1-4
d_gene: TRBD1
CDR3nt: TGTGCCAGCAGCAGCGGGGACAGGAGAAATGAAAAACTGTTTTTT
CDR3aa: CASSSGDRRNEKLFF

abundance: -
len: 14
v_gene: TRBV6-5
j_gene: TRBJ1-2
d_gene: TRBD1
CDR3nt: TGTGCCAGCAGTCACGGGACAGGGGACTATGGCTACACCTTC
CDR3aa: CASSHGTGDYGYTF

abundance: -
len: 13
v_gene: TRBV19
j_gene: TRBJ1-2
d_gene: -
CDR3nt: TGTGCCAGTCGGGGGTCCCGGGCGGCGGGCTACACCTTC
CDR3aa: CASRGSRAAGYTF

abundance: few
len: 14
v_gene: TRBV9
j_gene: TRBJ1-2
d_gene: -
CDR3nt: TGTGCCAGCAGCCCCCAGACAATTAACTATGGCTACACCTTC
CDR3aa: CASSPQTINYGYTF

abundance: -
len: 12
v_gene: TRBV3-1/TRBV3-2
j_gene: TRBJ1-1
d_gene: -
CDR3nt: TGTGCCAGCAGCCCCCAGGGTTCTGAAGCTTTCTTT
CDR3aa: CASSPQGSEAFF

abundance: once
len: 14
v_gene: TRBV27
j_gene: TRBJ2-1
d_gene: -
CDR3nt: TGTGCCAGCAGTCAAAGGACAGTGGAGAATGAGCAGTTCTTC
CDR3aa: CASSQRTVENEQFF

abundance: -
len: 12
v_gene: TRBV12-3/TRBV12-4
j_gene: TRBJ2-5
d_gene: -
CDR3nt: TGTGCCAGCAGCCGTGACTCGGCGGCCCAGTACTTC
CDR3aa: CASSRDSAAQYF

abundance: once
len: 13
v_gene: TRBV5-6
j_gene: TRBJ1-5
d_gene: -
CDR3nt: TGTGCCAGCAGCGAACGTCCCGGCCAGCCCCAGCATTTT
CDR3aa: CASSERPGQPQHF

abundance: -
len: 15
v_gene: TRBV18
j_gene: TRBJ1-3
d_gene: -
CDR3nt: TGTGCCAGCTCCTTAACAGAGGGAACTGGAAACACCATATATTTT
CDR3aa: CASSLTEGTGNTIYF

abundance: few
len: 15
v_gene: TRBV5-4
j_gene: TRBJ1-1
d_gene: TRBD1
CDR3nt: TGTGCCAGCAGCACCCAGACAGGGATGAACACTGAAGCTTTCTTT
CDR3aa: CASSTQTGMNTEAFF

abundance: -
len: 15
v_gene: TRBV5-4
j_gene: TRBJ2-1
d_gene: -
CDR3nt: TGTGCCAGCAGCTTGGGACAGCGGTCCTACAATGAGCAGTTCTTC
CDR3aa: CASSLGQRSYNEQFF

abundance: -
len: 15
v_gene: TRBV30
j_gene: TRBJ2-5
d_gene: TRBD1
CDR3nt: TGTGCCTGGGGGACAGGGGTTCGGGGCCAAGAGACCCAGTACTTC
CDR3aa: CAWGTGVRGQETQYF

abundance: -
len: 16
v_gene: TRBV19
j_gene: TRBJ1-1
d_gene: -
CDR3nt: TGTGCCAGTACTGAAATATTGAGGGGGGCAGGCGGTGAAGCTTTCTTT
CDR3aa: CASTEILRGAGGEAFF

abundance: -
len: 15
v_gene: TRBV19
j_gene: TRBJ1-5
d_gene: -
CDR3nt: TGTGCCAGTAGTACCGCCGGGAACCAATATCAGCCCCAGCATTTT
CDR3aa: CASSTAGNQYQPQHF

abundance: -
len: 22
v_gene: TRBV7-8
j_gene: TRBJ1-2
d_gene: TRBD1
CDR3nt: TGTGCCAGCAGCCCCACCCGGATAGGAGGGCAGGGGGTCCTACCAACCGCCTATGGCTACACCTTC
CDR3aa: CASSPTRIGGQGVLPTAYGYTF

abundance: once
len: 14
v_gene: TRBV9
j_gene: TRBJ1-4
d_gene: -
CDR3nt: TGTGCCAGCAGCGTCGGGGTAATGGCTGAAAAACTGTTTTTT
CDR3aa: CASSVGVMAEKLFF

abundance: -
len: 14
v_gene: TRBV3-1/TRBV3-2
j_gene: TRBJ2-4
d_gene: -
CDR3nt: TGTGCCAGCAGCCAGGCCCTACAGGGAAACATTCAGTACTTC
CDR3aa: CASSQALQGNIQYF

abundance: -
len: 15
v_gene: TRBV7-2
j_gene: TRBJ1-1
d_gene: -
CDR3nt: TGTGCCAGCAGCGGATACAGGGCATCGAACACTGAAGCTTTCTTT
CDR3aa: CASSGYRASNTEAFF

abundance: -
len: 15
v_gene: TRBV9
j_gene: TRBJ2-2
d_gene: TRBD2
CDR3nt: TGTGCCAGCAGCCCATGGGGGGGTGGTACCGGGGAGCTGTTTTTT
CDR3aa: CASSPWGGGTGELFF

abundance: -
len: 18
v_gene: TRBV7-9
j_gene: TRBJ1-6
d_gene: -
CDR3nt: TGTGCCAGCAGCTTAGGTGTTGGGACTGCAAGCAATAATTCACCCCTCCACTTT
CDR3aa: CASSLGVGTASNNSPLHF

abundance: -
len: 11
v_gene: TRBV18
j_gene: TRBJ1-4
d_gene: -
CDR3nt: TGTGCCAGCTCAGTCGGCGAAAAACTGTTTTTT
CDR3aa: CASSVGEKLFF

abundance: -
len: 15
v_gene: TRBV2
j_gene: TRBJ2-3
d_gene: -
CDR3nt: TGTGCCAGCAGTGGGGGGGCGGGACGCACAGATACGCAGTATTTT
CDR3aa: CASSGGAGRTDTQYF

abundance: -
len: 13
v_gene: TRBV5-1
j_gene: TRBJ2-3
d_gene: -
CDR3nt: TGCGCCAGCAGCTTGGTAGGGGAAGATACGCAGTATTTT
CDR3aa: CASSLVGEDTQYF

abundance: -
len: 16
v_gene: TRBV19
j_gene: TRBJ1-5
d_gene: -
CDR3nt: TGTGCCAGTAGTGGGCTCGGACCGAGAGGCAATCAGCCCCAGCATTTT
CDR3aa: CASSGLGPRGNQPQHF

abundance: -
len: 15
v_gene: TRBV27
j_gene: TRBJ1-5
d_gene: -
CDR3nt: TGTGCCAGCTCTCCCCGGGGGAGAAGCAATCAGCCCCAGCATTTT
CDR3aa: CASSPRGRSNQPQHF

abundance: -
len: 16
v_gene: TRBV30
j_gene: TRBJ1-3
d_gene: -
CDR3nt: TGTGCCTGGAGTGTAACCGGGCTAAGCTCTGGAAACACCATATATTTT
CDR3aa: CAWSVTGLSSGNTIYF

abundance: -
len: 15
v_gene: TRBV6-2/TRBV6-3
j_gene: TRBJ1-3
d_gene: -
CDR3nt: TGTGCCAGCCGCCGGGACCCCGTTTTGGGAAACACCATATATTTT
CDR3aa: CASRRDPVLGNTIYF

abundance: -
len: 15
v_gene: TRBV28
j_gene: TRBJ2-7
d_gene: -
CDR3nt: TGTGCCAGCAGCCCCTCCGACAGACGGGGTGGGGAGCAGTACTTC
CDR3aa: CASSPSDRRGGEQYF

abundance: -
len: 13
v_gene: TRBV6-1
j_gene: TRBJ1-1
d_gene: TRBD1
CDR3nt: TGTGCCAGCAGTGAAGACAGGGGGCCTGAAGCTTTCTTT
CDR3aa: CASSEDRGPEAFF

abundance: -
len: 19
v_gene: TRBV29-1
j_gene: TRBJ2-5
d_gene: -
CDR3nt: TGCAGCGTTGAAGATCTAGCTAGCCCGGGCCGAAAGTACCAAGAGACCCAGTACTTC
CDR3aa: CSVEDLASPGRKYQETQYF

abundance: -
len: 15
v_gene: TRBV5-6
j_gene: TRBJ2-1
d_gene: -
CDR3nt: TGTGCCAGCAGTTTTAGAGACAGGTGGGGTAATGAGCAGTTCTTC
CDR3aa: CASSFRDRWGNEQFF

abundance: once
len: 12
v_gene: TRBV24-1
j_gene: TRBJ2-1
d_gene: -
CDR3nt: TGTGCCACCAGTGATTTGAATGGGGCGAAGTTCTTC
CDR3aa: CATSDLNGAKFF

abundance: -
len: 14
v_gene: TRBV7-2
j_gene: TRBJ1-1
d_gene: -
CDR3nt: TGTGCCAGCAGCTTAGAGGGGTATGGCACTGAAGCTTTCTTT
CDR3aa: CASSLEGYGTEAFF

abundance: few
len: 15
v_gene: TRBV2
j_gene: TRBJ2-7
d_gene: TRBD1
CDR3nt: TGTGCCAGCAGGGGGGACAGGGTGCGGACGTACGAGCAGTACTTC
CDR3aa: CASRGDRVRTYEQYF

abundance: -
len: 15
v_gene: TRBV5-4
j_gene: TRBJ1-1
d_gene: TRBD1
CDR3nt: TGTGCCAGCAGCGGCGGGACAGCCAAAAACACTGAAGCTTTCTTT
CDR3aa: CASSGGTAKNTEAFF

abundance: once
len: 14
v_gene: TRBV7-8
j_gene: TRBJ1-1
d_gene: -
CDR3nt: TGTGCCAGCAGCTTAGAAACAAGGGGCACTGAAGCTTTCTTT
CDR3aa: CASSLETRGTEAFF

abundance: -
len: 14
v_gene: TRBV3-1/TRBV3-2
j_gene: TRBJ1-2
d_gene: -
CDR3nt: TGTGCCAGCAGCCAAGTCGGCAGGGATGATGGCTACACCTTC
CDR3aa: CASSQVGRDDGYTF

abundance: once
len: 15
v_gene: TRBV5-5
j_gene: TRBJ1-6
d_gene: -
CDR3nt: TGTGCCAGCAGCTTGAGCTCCTCCTATAATTCACCCCTCCACTTT
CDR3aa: CASSLSSSYNSPLHF

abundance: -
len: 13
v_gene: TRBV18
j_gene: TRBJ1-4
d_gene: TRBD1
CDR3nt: TGTGCCAGCCGGGACAGGACGTATGAAAAACTGTTTTTT
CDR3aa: CASRDRTYEKLFF

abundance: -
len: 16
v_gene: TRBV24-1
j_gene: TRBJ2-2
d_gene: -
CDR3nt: TGTGCCACCAGTGATTCGTCCCCGGGGGACACCGGGGAGCTGTTTTTT
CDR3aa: CATSDSSPGDTGELFF